This TCR beta chain came from a study of regulatory T cells in long-lasting Graves disease. Study at large: It was over 5 years of antithyroid drugs, with positive TSH receptor antibodies, that meant persistent Graves' disease.

Described time point: persistent/refractory GD, antithyroid drugs over 5 years with positive TRAb. PBMCs were the source of the RNA used for TCR sequencing. American Thyroid Association guidelines defined Graves' disease diagnosis. The table lists this clonotype with many counts. Its specificity is not known. The CDR3 runs to 15 residues. V was clipped by 4 bases and J by 1 base; unmatched bases: 4. Germline lookup yields CDR1 KGHDR and CDR2 SFDVKD. Study-level points and caveats: In persistent patients, shared public clonotypes (under 3,000) outnumbered those in new patients (about 890).

According to the study, TCR beta libraries were built with iRepertoire HTBI primers and CDR3-region Arm-PCR. In the source study's methods: Identification yielded around 58 TRBV and under 15 TRBJ segments across samples. TCRdb itself ran the multiplex PCR reads through MiXCR, one entry per CDR3 protein. The V and J calls were determined by TCRdb, not by the authors. This table holds 400,000 to 500,000 distinct CDR3 sequences, about a fifth found once. This specimen consisted of peripheral blood mononuclear cells (PBMCs), obtained when the disease was refractory, from a patient treated with antithyroid drugs. The chain joins TRBV24-1 to TRBJ1-1, with TRBD1 matching over 8 bases. This TCR was recovered from a female donor with Graves disease. The CDR3 spells CATSEGQGRNTEAFF. The CDR3 nucleotides read TGTGCCACCAGTGAAGGACAGGGTAGGAACACTGAAGCTTTCTTT.